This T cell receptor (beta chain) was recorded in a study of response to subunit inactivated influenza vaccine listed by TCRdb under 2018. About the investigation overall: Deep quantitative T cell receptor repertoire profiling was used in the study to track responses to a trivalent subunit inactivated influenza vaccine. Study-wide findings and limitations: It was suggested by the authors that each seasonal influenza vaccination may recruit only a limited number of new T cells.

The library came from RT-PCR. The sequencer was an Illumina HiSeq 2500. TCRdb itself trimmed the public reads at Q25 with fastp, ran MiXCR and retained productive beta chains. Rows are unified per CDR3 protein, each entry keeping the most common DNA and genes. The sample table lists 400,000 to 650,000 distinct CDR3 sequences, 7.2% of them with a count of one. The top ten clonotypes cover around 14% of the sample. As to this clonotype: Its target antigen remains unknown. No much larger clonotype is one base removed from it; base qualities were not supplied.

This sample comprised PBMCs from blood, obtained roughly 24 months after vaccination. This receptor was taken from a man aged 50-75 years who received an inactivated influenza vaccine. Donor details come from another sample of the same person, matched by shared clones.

The bases read TGTGCCAGCTCATCCGGGGTAGCGGGAGGCACAGATACGCAGTATTTT. Translated, it gives CASSSGVAGGTDTQYF. The chain is made from TRBV18 and TRBJ2-3; 9 junctional bases match TRBD2. From the cysteine through the phenylalanine, the CDR3 covers 16 amino acids. The CDR3 DNA has 48 bases and is translated from base 1. Via the germline V gene, CDR1 is KGHSH and CDR2 LQKENI. The V end gives up 5 bases and the J end 1 base, leaving 7 bases in the junction not matched to a gene.